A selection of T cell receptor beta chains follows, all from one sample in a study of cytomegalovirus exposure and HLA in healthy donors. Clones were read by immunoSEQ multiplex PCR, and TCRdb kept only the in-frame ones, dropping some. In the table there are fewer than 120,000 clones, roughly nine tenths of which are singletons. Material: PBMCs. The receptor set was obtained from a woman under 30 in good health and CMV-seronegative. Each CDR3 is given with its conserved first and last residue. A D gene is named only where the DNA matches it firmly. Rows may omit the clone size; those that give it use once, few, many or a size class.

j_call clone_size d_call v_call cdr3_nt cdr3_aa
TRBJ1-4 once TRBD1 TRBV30 TGTGCCTGGAGTGGAGGGACAGATGAAAAACTGTTTTTT CAWSGGTDEKLFF
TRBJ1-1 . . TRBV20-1 TGCAGTGCTAAAGAGGGAGATGAAGCTTTCTTT CSAKEGDEAFF
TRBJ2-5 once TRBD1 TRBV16 TGTGCCAGCAGCCAAGACAGGGTTGAGACCCAGTACTTC CASSQDRVETQYF
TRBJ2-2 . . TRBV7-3 TGTGCCAGCAGCTTGACCGGGAGTCCGAGCACCGGGGAGCTGTTTTTT CASSLTGSPSTGELFF
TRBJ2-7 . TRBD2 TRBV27 TGTGCCAGCAGTTTAGATGCCAGCGGGATCAACGAGCAGTACTTC CASSLDASGINEQYF
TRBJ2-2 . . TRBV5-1 TGCGCCAGCATGCCCCTCCCGGGACTGACGACCCTGAACACCGGGGAGCTGTTTTTT CASMPLPGLTTLNTGELFF
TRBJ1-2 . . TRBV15 TGTGCCACCAGCTCCCACCTGGGCGGCTACACCTTC CATSSHLGGYTF
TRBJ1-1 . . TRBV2 TGTGCCAGCAGTGACAGGGTATGGAACACTGAAGCTTTCTTT CASSDRVWNTEAFF
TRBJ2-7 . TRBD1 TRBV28 TGTGCCAGCAGCCTCTCCGGGACAGTGAGCTACGAGCAGTACTTC CASSLSGTVSYEQYF
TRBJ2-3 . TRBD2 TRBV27 TGTGCCAGCAGAGAAGTTGTGAGAGGGGCGGGGGTCACAGATACGCAGTATTTT CASREVVRGAGVTDTQYF
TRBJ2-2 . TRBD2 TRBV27 TGTGCCAGCAGTTGGGGGAGGGCCGGCGGGGAGCTGTTTTTT CASSWGRAGGELFF
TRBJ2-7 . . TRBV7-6 TGTGCCAGCAGCTTAGATCCAACAGGGAACGAGCAGTACTTC CASSLDPTGNEQYF
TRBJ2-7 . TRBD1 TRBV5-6 TGTGCCAGCAGCTCCCGACAGGGTCGTCAGCAGTACTTC CASSSRQGRQQYF
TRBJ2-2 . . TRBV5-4 TGTGCCAGCAGCACGGGAGTTTCCACCGGGGAGCTGTTTTTT CASSTGVSTGELFF
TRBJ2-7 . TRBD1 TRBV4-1 TGCGCCAGCAGCCCAACAGGGGCCTACGAGCAGTACTTC CASSPTGAYEQYF
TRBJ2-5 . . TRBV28 TGTGCCAGCAGCAGGGGAATCCGACTACAAGAGACCCAGTACTTC CASSRGIRLQETQYF
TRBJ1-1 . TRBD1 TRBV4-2 TGTGCCAGCAGCCAAGTAACAGGGGGTACTGAAGCTTTCTTT CASSQVTGGTEAFF
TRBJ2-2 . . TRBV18 TGTGCCAGCTCACCCCTCAGGGGCGCGACCACCGGGGAGCTGTTTTTT CASSPLRGATTGELFF
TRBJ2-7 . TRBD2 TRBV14 TGTGCCAGCAGCCAAGATATAGACAGCGGGGAGTACTTC CASSQDIDSGEYF
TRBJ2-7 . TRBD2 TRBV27 TGTGCCAGCAGTTCCCGGGGGGGCTACTACGAGCAGTACTTC CASSSRGGYYEQYF
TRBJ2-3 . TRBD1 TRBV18 TGTGCCAGCTCGCGACAGGGGGCAGGCGATACGCAGTATTTT CASSRQGAGDTQYF
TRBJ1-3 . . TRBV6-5 TGTGCCAGCAGCCCACCTACGGGGGTTGGAAACACCATATATTTT CASSPPTGVGNTIYF
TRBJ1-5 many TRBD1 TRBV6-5 TGTGCCAGCAGCCCCTACAGGGGTAATCAGCCCCAGCATTTT CASSPYRGNQPQHF
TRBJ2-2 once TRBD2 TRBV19 TGTGCCAGTAGTGGCAGGACTAGGAAGACACCCGGGGAGCTGTTTTTT CASSGRTRKTPGELFF
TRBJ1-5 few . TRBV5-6 TGTGCCAGCAGCTGGGGCAGGGGCAATCAGCCCCAGCATTTT CASSWGRGNQPQHF
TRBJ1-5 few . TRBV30 TGTGCCTGGACGCCGGAACTAAATCAGCCCCAGCATTTT CAWTPELNQPQHF
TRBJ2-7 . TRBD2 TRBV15 TGTGCCACCAGCACTTTGACTAGCGGGAGCTCACCACCCTACGAGCAGTACTTC CATSTLTSGSSPPYEQYF